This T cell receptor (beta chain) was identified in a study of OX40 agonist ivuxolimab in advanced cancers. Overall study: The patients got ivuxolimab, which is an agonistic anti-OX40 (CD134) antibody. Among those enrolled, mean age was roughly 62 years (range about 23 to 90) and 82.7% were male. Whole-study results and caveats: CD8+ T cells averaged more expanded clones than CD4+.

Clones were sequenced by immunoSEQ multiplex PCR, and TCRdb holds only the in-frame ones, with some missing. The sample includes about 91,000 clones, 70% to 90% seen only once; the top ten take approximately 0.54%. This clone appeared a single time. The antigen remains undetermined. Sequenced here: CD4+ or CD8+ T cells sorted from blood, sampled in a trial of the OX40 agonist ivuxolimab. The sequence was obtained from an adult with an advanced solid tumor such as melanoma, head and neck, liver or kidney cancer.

The DNA of the CDR3 is TGTGCCAGCAGCTTAAAGGCAGGGTCGGGAAACACCTTC. Translation: CASSLKAGSGNTF. J is TRBJ1-2 and V is TRBV7-9, with D tentatively TRBD1 (5 bases). This CDR3 contains 13 residues. Germline V gives CDR1 SEHNR, CDR2 FQNEAQ (reference sequence). V was pared by 2 bases and J by 12 bases, with 16 bases between.